This TCR beta chain was recorded in a study of blood T cells in healthy people across ages. Losses at the gene ends were 8 bases for V and 7 bases for J; bases not matched to a gene: 5. The CDR3 loop spans 13 amino acids. CDR1 and CDR2 (germline): MGHRA, YSYEKL. Sample-barcoded 5' priming and a J-beta primer mix drove a second PCR of 7 to 11 cycles. TCRdb reanalysed the 5' RACE reads using MiXCR and keeps one entry per CDR3 protein. The table records about 1.6 million distinct CDR3 sequences, about 35% of them present only once. Peripheral blood from each donor was collected in a volume of about 9.9 milliliters.

Specimen: blood. J is TRBJ1-4 and V is TRBV4-1, with 9 positions matching TRBD1. The receptor was derived from a woman between 25 and 40 years old in good health. In DNA form, the CDR3 reads TGCGCCAGCGGACAGGGGATGGGTGAAAAACTGTTTTTT. It translates to CASGQGMGEKLFF.